Presented here are 30 T cell receptor beta chains from one specimen sequenced in a study of lymphopenia after photon versus proton radiotherapy. Assay used: immunoSEQ multiplex PCR; TCRdb lists only in-frame clones, some missing. The sample has tens of thousands of clones, roughly nine tenths seen once; the top ten hold approximately 7%. The sequenced sample was peripheral blood, obtained from a patient treated with proton-based radiotherapy. Receptor source: a woman between 65 and 79 years old with pancreatic cancer. Some clones in this sample may be carry-over from other donors' samples.

V and J are TRBV14 and TRBJ2-7; D unclear. The CDR3 runs to 12 residues. V was trimmed by 1 base and J by 3 bases, leaving 4 bases between them. CDR1 is SGHDN and CDR2 is FVKESK in the germline V gene. DNA of the CDR3: TGTGCCAGCAGCCAAGTTTACTACGAGCAGTACTTC. Protein: CASSQVYYEQYF.

The chain employs TRBV7-8 and TRBJ2-7; D gene ambiguous. The CDR3 runs to 16 residues. Looked up from germline, CDR1 is SGHVS and CDR2 is FQNEAQ. V dropped 1 base and J dropped 1 base, with 14 bases sitting between them. The CDR3 DNA sequence: TGTGCCAGCAGCTTAGTCCTCGTGGCTGCGTCCTACGAGCAGTACTTC. Translating gives CASSLVLVAASYEQYF.

V usage is TRBV7-6 and J usage is TRBJ2-3; possibly TRBD2 for D (6 bases). The CDR3 is made up of 16 amino acids. CDR1 is SGHVS, CDR2 FNYEAQ, per germline. V lost 4 bases and J 2 bases, leaving 16 bases between the germline ends. The CDR3 is CASSYKPGDPTDTQYF. The CDR3 bases are TGTGCCAGCAGCTATAAACCGGGGGACCCCACAGATACGCAGTATTTT.

CDR3 protein: CASKWNSFTDTQYF. Here the CDR3 DNA reads TGCGCCAGCAAATGGAACAGCTTCACAGATACGCAGTATTTT. The rearrangement links TRBV5-1 to TRBJ2-3; no reliable D call. The V gene lost 6 bases and the J gene lost 2 bases, with 13 bases spanning the gap. The CDR3 extends over 14 amino acids. Germline CDR1 and CDR2: SGHRS and YFSETQ.

The rearrangement links TRBV18 to TRBJ2-3; the match to TRBD1 covers 8 bases. Germline CDR1 KGHSH, CDR2 LQKENI. V trimming: 1 base; J trimming: 0 bases; junction bases outside the gene matches: 12. This CDR3 comprises 19 residues. CDR3: CASSPLETAGGPSTDTQYF. In DNA, the CDR3 is TGTGCCAGCTCACCACTCGAAACAGCAGGGGGCCCTAGCACAGATACGCAGTATTTT. Full variable domain (rest looked up from reference TRBV18 and TRBJ2-3): NAGVMQNPRHLVRRRGQEARLRCSPMKGHSHVYWYRQLPEEGLKFMVYLQKENIIDESGMPKERFSAEFPKEGPSILRIQQVVRGDSAAYFCASSPLETAGGPSTDTQYFGPGTRLTVL.

The CDR3 spells CASSSPGTGVGTQYF. DNA for the CDR3: TGTGCCAGCAGCTCGCCGGGGACAGGGGTAGGGACCCAGTACTTC. The chain combines TRBV5-8 with TRBJ2-5, with 10 bases fitting TRBD1. The CDR3 consists of 15 residues. Looked up from germline, CDR1 is SGHTS and CDR2 is YDEGEE. V was pared by 3 bases and J by 7 bases, with 9 bases of the junction left unmatched.

This chain uses TRBV6-1 with TRBJ1-1, with D possibly TRBD1 on 5 matching bases. CDR1 and CDR2 (germline): MNHNS, SASEGT. Trimming pared 2 bases from V and 3 bases from J, leaving 13 bases between. The CDR3 extends over 15 amino acids. The CDR3 region is CASSESLRGYTEAFF. Written as DNA, the CDR3 is TGTGCCAGCAGTGAATCGCTAAGGGGCTACACTGAAGCTTTCTTT.

The rearrangement joins TRBV11-3 to TRBJ2-7; 7 nucleotides line up with TRBD2. The V segment lost 2 bases and the J segment 2 bases; nucleotides outside the gene matches: 0. The CDR3 contains 13 residues. CDR1 and CDR2 (germline): SGHNT, YENEEA. CDR3 coding DNA: TGTGCCAGCAGCTTAAGCGGGACCTACGAGCAGTACTTC. Translated: CASSLSGTYEQYF.

The V and J genes are TRBV5-1 and TRBJ2-1; D uncertain. Trimming pared 3 bases from V and 0 bases from J, leaving 10 bases between. The CDR3 has 15 residues. Germline CDR1 SGHRS, CDR2 YFSETQ. The CDR3 coding sequence is TGCGCCAGCAGCTCACCGACGAGCTCCTACAATGAGCAGTTCTTC. It encodes CASSSPTSSYNEQFF.

This clone was seen only a few times. The chain joins TRBV11-2 to TRBJ1-2; the D gene is possibly TRBD1 (5 bases). Deletions cut 5 bases from V and 4 bases from J, with 14 bases between. Per the germline V gene, CDR1 is SGHAT and CDR2 is FQNNGV. The CDR3 runs 14 residues. The CDR3 region is CASSADQGIYGYTF. The CDR3 bases are TGTGCCAGCAGCGCGGATCAGGGAATCTATGGCTACACCTTC.

The chain recombines TRBV11-3 with TRBJ2-3; unclear D gene. Germline CDR1 SGHNT, CDR2 YENEEA. Trimming removed 8 bases from V and 0 bases from J, with 3 bases in between. The CDR3 length is 11 residues. The DNA for the CDR3 is TGTGCCAGCGGTAGCACAGATACGCAGTATTTT. It translates to CASGSTDTQYF.

The chain links TRBV14 to TRBJ2-1, with 9 bases fitting TRBD2. Germline CDR1 is SGHDN and CDR2 is FVKESK. Losses at the gene ends were 6 bases for V and 5 bases for J; bases not matched to a gene: 8. This CDR3 comprises 15 residues. The CDR3 DNA reads as TGTGCCAGCAGTGGGCTAGCGGGACGCCACAATGAGCAGTTCTTC. Translated: CASSGLAGRHNEQFF.

The chain employs TRBV30 and TRBJ2-1; D might be TRBD2 (6 bases). With 5 bases removed from V and 8 bases from J, the gap between germline ends came to 19 bases. The CDR3 spans 14 residues. Looked up from germline, CDR1 is GTSNPN and CDR2 is SVGIG (reference sequence). The CDR3 protein is CAWARGGISYEQFF. In DNA, the CDR3 is TGTGCCTGGGCCCGGGGCGGGATAAGCTATGAGCAGTTCTTC.

The gene calls are TRBV5-1 and TRBJ2-5, with a weak D call TRBD2 (6 bases). Trimming stripped 0 bases from V and 4 bases from J, with 7 bases between. The CDR3 contains 13 residues. Looked up from germline, CDR1 is SGHRS and CDR2 is YFSETQ. CDR3 coding DNA: TGCGCCAGCAGCTTGGCCGGGAGAGAGACCCAGTACTTC. Its translation: CASSLAGRETQYF.

This clone appeared a single time. The chain couples TRBV15 to TRBJ1-4, with D unclear. The germline V and J ends were trimmed by 0 bases and 0 bases, with 8 bases remaining between them. Germline CDR1 LNHNV, CDR2 YYDKDF (reference sequence). The CDR3 totals 16 residues. CDR3 region: CATSRELTATNEKLFF. The CDR3 coding sequence is TGTGCCACCAGCAGAGAGTTGACTGCAACTAATGAAAAACTGTTTTTT.

The chain uses TRBV9 and TRBJ1-3; no definite D call. Germline loops: CDR1 SGDLS, CDR2 YYNGEE. This CDR3 spans 14 amino acids. V dropped 6 bases and J dropped 0 bases, with 10 bases sitting between them. The CDR3 here is CASTSGISGNTIYF. The DNA of the CDR3 is TGTGCCAGCACCTCGGGGATCTCTGGAAACACCATATATTTT.

The rearrangement uses TRBV28 and TRBJ1-5, with TRBD1 matching over 11 bases. This CDR3 region has 16 residues. Trimming at V came to 5 bases and at J to 2 bases, leaving 5 bases not matched to a gene. Germline loops: CDR1 MDHEN, CDR2 SYDVKM. The CDR3 here is CASSPRDRGGNQPQHF. DNA for the CDR3: TGTGCCAGCAGTCCACGGGACAGGGGGGGCAATCAGCCCCAGCATTTT.

The V and J genes are TRBV5-4 and TRBJ2-5, with 8 bases identical to TRBD1. The CDR3 has 14 amino acids. Losses at the gene ends were 2 bases for V and 2 bases for J; bases not matched to a gene: 2. From germline, CDR1 is SGHNT and CDR2 YYREEE (reference sequence). CDR3 region: CASSFNRGQETQYF. The CDR3 region has the DNA TGTGCCAGCAGCTTCAACAGGGGGCAAGAGACCCAGTACTTC.

Notes on this clone: A far more abundant clone sits one base away, making this likely a read error. This chain joins TRBV18 and TRBJ1-6; D is unresolved. This CDR3 has 15 residues. From germline, CDR1 is KGHSH and CDR2 LQKENI. The CDR3 protein is CASSPTAGSNSPPHF. CDR3 DNA: TGTGCCAGCTCACCGACCGCAGGTTCCAATTCACCCCCCCACTTT.

The chain joins TRBV27 to TRBJ2-5, with 11 positions matching TRBD2. Germline loops: CDR1 MNHEY, CDR2 SMNVEV (reference sequence). The CDR3 loop spans 15 amino acids. Trimming removed 5 bases from V and 6 bases from J; junction bases left unmatched: 8. The CDR3 bases are TGTGCCAGCAGTGTAACTAGCGGGAGCGGGCAGACCCAGTACTTC. Translated: CASSVTSGSGQTQYF.

J is TRBJ1-4 and V is TRBV4-2; TRBD1 matches at 12 bases. This CDR3 spans 16 amino acids. Germline V CDR1 and CDR2: LGHNA, YNFKEQ. The V gene end was trimmed by 5 bases and the J gene end by 8 bases; junction bases not matched to a gene: 9. The CDR3: CASSLGQGAPREKLFF. The CDR3 bases are TGTGCCAGCAGCTTGGGACAGGGGGCGCCCAGAGAAAAACTGTTTTTT.

The chain recombines TRBV6-1 with TRBJ1-2; D unresolved. Germline CDR1 and CDR2: MNHNS and SASEGT. The CDR3 consists of 13 residues. Trimming shortened V by 7 bases and J by 0 bases, and 9 bases separated the two germline ends. The CDR3: CASIGYTNYGYTF. CDR3 DNA: TGTGCCAGCATAGGCTATACTAACTATGGCTACACCTTC.

The J gene is TRBJ1-5, the V gene TRBV10-3; D not resolved. V was clipped by 10 bases and J by 1 base, with 11 bases between them. The CDR3 covers 13 residues. Germline lookup yields CDR1 ENHRY and CDR2 SYGVKD. Here the CDR3 DNA reads TGTGCCACCCAGTCGGGGAGCAATCAGCCCCAGCATTTT. Protein: CATQSGSNQPQHF.

The chain links TRBV6-1 to TRBJ1-5; D gene ambiguous. This CDR3 region has 15 residues. Trimming stripped 1 base from V and 6 bases from J, with 13 bases between. Germline V gene data show CDR1 as MNHNS and CDR2 as SASEGT. CDR3 bases: TGTGCCAGCAGTGAAGGGCCACCCCCTGGTCAGCCCCAGCATTTT. Its translation: CASSEGPPPGQPQHF.

This chain links TRBV5-8 with TRBJ1-1, with D possibly TRBD1 on 5 matching bases. Germline lookup yields CDR1 SGHTS and CDR2 YDEGEE. V lost 3 bases, J lost 5 bases, and 11 bases lay in between. CDR3 length: 13 residues. CDR3 loop: CASSSRGETEAFF. In DNA, the CDR3 is TGTGCCAGCAGCTCCCGAGGGGAAACTGAAGCTTTCTTT.

This chain links TRBV7-8 with TRBJ1-2; D is uncertain. The CDR3 is made up of 12 amino acids. V lost 1 base and J 8 bases, leaving 8 bases between the germline ends. CDR1 SGHVS and CDR2 FQNEAQ come from the germline V gene. In nucleotides, the CDR3 is TGTGCCAGCAGCTTAGTCGGAGGCGGCTACACCTTC. It specifies CASSLVGGGYTF. The complete variable domain, with remaining parts taken from reference TRBV7-8 and TRBJ1-2, reads GAGVSQSPRYKVAKRGQDVALRCDPISGHVSLFWYQQALGQGPEFLTYFQNEAQLDKSGLPSDRFFAERPEGSVSTLKIQRTQQEDSAVYLCASSLVGGGYTFGSGTRLTVV.

The chain joins TRBV29-1 to TRBJ2-7; 7 positions match TRBD1. Trimming removed 7 bases from V and 3 bases from J; junction bases left unmatched: 9. The germline V gene encodes CDR1 SQVTM and CDR2 ANQGSEA. This CDR3 has 13 amino acids. The DNA for the CDR3 is TGCAGCGCCGGCGGACAGGCCAACTACGAGCAGTACTTC. The encoded protein is CSAGGQANYEQYF.

The rearrangement joins TRBV10-3 to TRBJ1-5, with unresolved D. This CDR3 is 15 amino acids long. V lost 0 bases to trimming and J lost 0 bases, with 6 bases between them. Germline V lookup: CDR1 ENHRY, CDR2 SYGVKD. The CDR3 here is CAISESGLSNQPQHF. For the CDR3, the DNA is TGTGCCATCAGTGAGTCAGGACTTAGCAATCAGCCCCAGCATTTT.

The rearrangement joins TRBV5-4 to TRBJ2-7, with TRBD2 matching over 8 bases. Germline V lookup: CDR1 SGHNT, CDR2 YYREEE (reference sequence). With V trimmed by 0 bases and J by 4 bases, 3 bases remained unmatched. The CDR3 has 14 residues. The CDR3 DNA is TGTGCCAGCAGCTTGGCCGGGAGGGCATACGAGCAGTACTTC. It translates to CASSLAGRAYEQYF.

The chain uses TRBV2 and TRBJ2-1, with 9 bases fitting TRBD2. After removal of 6 bases from V and 15 bases from J, the junction contained 12 bases not matched to a gene. The CDR3 has 13 amino acids. Germline V gene sequence: CDR1 SNHLY, CDR2 FYNNEI. CDR3 loop: CASRGDPSGTAFF. Written as DNA, the CDR3 is TGTGCCAGCAGGGGGGATCCTAGCGGGACTGCGTTCTTC.